This T cell receptor (beta chain) was found in a study of blood T cells in healthy people across ages. The CDR3 spans 15 residues. V was trimmed by 1 base and J by 1 base, leaving 10 bases between them. Germline CDR1 SNHLY, CDR2 FYNNEI. Alongside a J-beta primer mix, a sample-barcoded 5' primer served in a second PCR lasting about 7 to 12 cycles. TCRdb processed the 5' RACE reads anew with MiXCR; each CDR3 protein has one entry. This sample has 1,300,000 or so distinct CDR3 sequences, with 59% found just once. Per sample, at least 6 micrograms of total RNA were extracted. The sequence was collected from a man between 18 and 35 years old in good health. V usage is TRBV2 and J usage is TRBJ2-5, with D tentatively TRBD1 or TRBD2 (5 bases each). Sequences were obtained from blood. The CDR3 loop is CASSEVGVTQETQYF. CDR3 in DNA: TGTGCCAGCAGTGAAGTGGGGGTCACCCAAGAGACCCAGTACTTC.